There are a few counts of the clone carrying this T cell receptor beta chain. The sample originates from a study of blood T cell repertoires in COVID-19. For the study at large: Researchers got acute and convalescent COVID-19 samples from the United States, Italy and Spain. Sources were T cells, B-cell-depleted T cells, or PBMCs; the material itself was cDNA or gDNA.

Trimming removed 0 bases at V and 4 bases at J, with 4 bases between. Per germline, CDR1 MNHEY and CDR2 SMNVEV (reference sequence). The CDR3 length is 13 residues. Source study methods: Estimation of nucleated cell counts was performed using reference gene primer amplification. Sequencing used immunoSEQ multiplex PCR; TCRdb keeps in-frame clones, though not all of them. V and J calls plus clone size are reproduced from that table; the DNA served to infer D and trimming. Of 30,000 to 45,000 clones listed, approximately 88% are singletons. This TCR was sampled from a human donor in a cohort sampled during active COVID-19. This chain joins TRBV27 and TRBJ2-1; D ambiguous. Sequencing was done on a sample of peripheral blood. The CDR3 DNA follows: TGTGCCAGCAGTTTATCTCTGTACAATGAGCAGTTCTTC. Its protein is CASSLSLYNEQFF.